This T cell receptor (beta chain) originates from a study of cytomegalovirus exposure and HLA in healthy donors. This CDR3 has 13 amino acids. V was clipped by 0 bases and J by 7 bases, with 11 bases between them. The germline gives CDR1 SGDLS, CDR2 YYNGEE. With regard to this clone: Its target is unknown.

Primers: 60 Vbeta forward and 13 Jbeta reverse. Repertoires were generated with immunoSEQ multiplex PCR, while TCRdb's copy carries only in-frame clones and drops some. This table holds 210,000 or so clones, 75% to 80% found once. Overall study findings and caveats: Other equally common chains were less clonally expanded than HLA-associated TCR beta chains, a later analysis showed.

The sequence was obtained from a man aged 18 to 29 in good health and CMV-seronegative. This chain joins TRBV9 and TRBJ2-7; perhaps TRBD2 as D (5 bases). Sequences were obtained from PBMCs. In DNA form, the CDR3 reads TGTGCCAGCAGCGTAGCGCTAGCTGGAGAGCAGTACTTC. It specifies CASSVALAGEQYF.